Below are 7 T cell receptor beta chains sequenced from a single sample in a study of CD8 T cells in ankylosing spondylitis. TCRdb re-called the 5' RACE reads with MiXCR, one entry per CDR3 protein. The sample has roughly 180,000 distinct CDR3 sequences; under 15% are singletons. Sequencing input: blood, either unsorted or a sorted T cell fraction (not recorded which). The receptors here all came from a female donor with ankylosing spondylitis or in good health (not recorded which).

This clonotype was recorded at least ten times. The chain employs TRBV29-1 and TRBJ1-5; TRBD1 might be the D (6 bases). This CDR3 region has 13 residues. V lost 6 bases and J lost 7, with 16 bases in between. Germline V gene sequence: CDR1 SQVTM, CDR2 ANQGSEA. CDR3 sequence reads: CSVAGGAWQPQHF. The CDR3 region has the DNA TGCAGCGTCGCCGGGGGGGCTTGGCAGCCCCAGCATTTT.

This clonotype came up many times. The chain carries TRBV4-3 and TRBJ2-3; possibly TRBD2 for D (6 bases). V lost 1 base and J 0 bases, leaving 8 bases between the germline ends. Germline loops: CDR1 LGHNA, CDR2 YSLEER. The CDR3 length is 15 residues. The CDR3 loop is CASSQGGTSTDTQYF. CDR3 sequence (DNA): TGCGCCAGCAGCCAAGGGGGGACTAGCACAGATACGCAGTATTTT.

This clonotype was counted many times. This rearrangement joins TRBV29-1 to TRBJ1-5, with a possible D match to TRBD1 (5 bases). Germline values: CDR1 SQVTM, CDR2 ANQGSEA. The CDR3 loop spans 15 amino acids. Trimming pared 7 bases from V and 0 bases from J, leaving 16 bases between. The CDR3 protein is CSAIQGSDSNQPQHF. The DNA for the CDR3 is TGCAGCGCTATCCAGGGCTCCGATAGCAATCAGCCCCAGCATTTT.

This clonotype was found many times. The rearrangement links TRBV7-9 to TRBJ1-4; D is undetermined. The CDR3 consists of 15 residues. V lost 0 bases and J lost 3, with 8 bases in between. The germline gives CDR1 SEHNR, CDR2 FQNEAQ (reference sequence). CDR3 sequence: CASSLAAEANEKLFF. In DNA, the CDR3 is TGTGCCAGCAGCTTAGCGGCGGAAGCTAATGAAAAACTGTTTTTT. Variable domain in full (rest from reference TRBV7-9 and TRBJ1-4): DTGVSQNPRHKITKRGQNVTFRCDPISEHNRLYWYRQTLGQGPEFLTYFQNEAQLEKSRLLSDRFSAERPKGSFSTLEIQRTEQGDSAMYLCASSLAAEANEKLFFGSGTQLSVL.

This clonotype showed up many times. The J gene is TRBJ1-2, the V gene TRBV5-1; TRBD1 might be the D (5 bases). The CDR3 is made up of 15 amino acids. Germline V CDR1 and CDR2: SGHRS, YFSETQ. The V end was cut by 4 bases, the J end by 7 bases, with 20 bases between. The chain's CDR3 is CASSPDQGRPSGYTF. The CDR3, as DNA: TGCGCCAGCAGCCCTGATCAGGGTCGTCCTTCTGGCTACACCTTC.

About this clonotype: A read error may produce the germline difference seen at one junction end. This sequence joins TRBV5-5 and TRBJ1-2, with a possible D match to TRBD1 (5 bases). The germline CDR1 and CDR2 sequences are SGHKS and YYEKEE (reference sequence). This CDR3 spans 14 amino acids. In DNA, the CDR3 is TGTGCCAGCAGCCGAGACAGCTCTTCCTATCGCTACACCTTC. Encoded protein: CASSRDSSSYRYTF.

At least ten counts were recorded for this clonotype. The chain combines TRBV10-3 with TRBJ2-1, with D unclear. Per the germline V gene, CDR1 is ENHRY and CDR2 is SYGVKD. The CDR3 spans 15 residues. V was clipped by 6 bases and J by 8 bases, with 20 bases between them. The CDR3 DNA sequence: TGTGCCATCAGAAGAGGAAGGCGCCATGGGGATGAGCAGTTCTTC. This translates into CAIRRGRRHGDEQFF.